This T cell receptor beta chain originates from a study of identifying expanded T cells in peripheral blood. CDR1 MNHEY and CDR2 SMNVEV come from the germline V gene (reference sequence). V lost 2 bases to trimming and J lost 10 bases, with 11 bases between them. The length of the CDR3 is 13 residues. Method: immunoSEQ multiplex PCR; TCRdb's copy keeps in-frame clones and lacks some. This repertoire shows tens of thousands of clones, around 90% found once; its top ten account for under 6%. General study results and limits: About 1.2 clones differed between technical replicates, versus 16.4 and 19 over time. Two-week clone count variance significantly increased as total template count grew.

In regard to this clone: What it recognizes is unknown.

No infections or other immune events were documented during collection. The source is a person between 18 and 75 years old in good health. The chain recombines TRBV27 with TRBJ2-2, with a possible D match to TRBD1 (6 bases). The sample was blood. The CDR3 reads CASSLTGIEELFF. CDR3 bases: TGTGCCAGCAGTTTAACAGGGATAGAGGAGCTGTTTTTT.